The TCR beta chain under discussion was sequenced for a study of T cell repertoires in cytomegalovirus infection. Study information: Through public TCR beta signatures, both CMV infection and matching HLA type were indicated.

Trimming removed 4 bases at V and 1 base at J, with 11 bases between. CDR1 is SQVTM, CDR2 ANQGSEA, per germline. The CDR3 covers 14 residues. TCRdb itself ran the reads through MiXCR, one entry per CDR3 protein. The profile shows around 310,000 distinct CDR3 sequences, roughly 15% of them singletons. In this sample, this clonotype turned up a few times. The target antigen is unknown. Study-wide points: Summed frequency of public TCR beta families distinguished CMV carriers with the relevant HLA. Dominating the ex vivo response were HLA-C-restricted CMV-specific TCR beta clonotypes.

Material for sequencing was PBMCs. The chain combines TRBV29-1 with TRBJ1-3; D is uncertain. This receptor was identified in a human donor in good health (CMV status not recorded). Some clones in this sample may be carry-over from other donors' samples. The CDR3 is CSVGLGVSGNTIYF. The CDR3 region has the DNA TGCAGCGTTGGCCTTGGGGTTTCTGGAAACACCATATATTTT.